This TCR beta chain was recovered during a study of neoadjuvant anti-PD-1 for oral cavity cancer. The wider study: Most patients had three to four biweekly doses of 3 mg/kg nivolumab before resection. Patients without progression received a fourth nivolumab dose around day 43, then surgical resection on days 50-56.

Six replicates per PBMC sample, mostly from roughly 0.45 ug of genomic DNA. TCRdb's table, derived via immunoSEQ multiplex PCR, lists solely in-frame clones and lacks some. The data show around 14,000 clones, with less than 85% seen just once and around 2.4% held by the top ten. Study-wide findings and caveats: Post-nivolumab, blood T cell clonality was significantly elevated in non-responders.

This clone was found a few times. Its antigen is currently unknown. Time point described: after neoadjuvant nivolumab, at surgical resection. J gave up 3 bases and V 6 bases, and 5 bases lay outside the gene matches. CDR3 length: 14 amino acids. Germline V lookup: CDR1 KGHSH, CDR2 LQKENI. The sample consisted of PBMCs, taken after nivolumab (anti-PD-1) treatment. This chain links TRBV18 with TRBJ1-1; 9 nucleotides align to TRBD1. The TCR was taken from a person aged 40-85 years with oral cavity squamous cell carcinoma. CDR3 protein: CASSSGQGHTEAFF. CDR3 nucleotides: TGTGCCAGCTCGTCGGGACAGGGTCACACTGAAGCTTTCTTT.